The clone carrying this T cell receptor beta chain appeared many times. Its antigen remains unidentified. The sample originates from a study of early T cells in non-severe SARS-CoV-2 infection. Study overall: RNA in bulk from unsorted whole blood was sequenced, and chains were unpaired. Study-wide points: VDJdb matches were skewed toward anti-spike CD8 T cell responses.

V was pared by 2 bases and J by 7 bases, with 8 bases of the junction left unmatched. Germline loops: CDR1 GTSNPN, CDR2 SVGIG (reference sequence). The CDR3 has 15 residues. Individual cDNA molecules were tagged with unique molecular identifiers. One entry per CDR3 protein, called by TCRdb with MiXCR from the 5' RACE reads. Of about 35,000 distinct CDR3 sequences in the sample, less than 7% were seen once. This specimen consisted of whole blood, obtained at baseline. The gene calls are TRBV30 and TRBJ1-6; 7 bases agree with TRBD1. The clonotype comes from an adult who was a healthcare worker with PCR-confirmed SARS-CoV-2 infection or an uninfected control (not recorded which). The DNA for the CDR3 is TGTGCCTGGAGTCACAAGACAGGGCACAATTCACCCCTCCACTTT. As protein: CAWSHKTGHNSPLHF.